This record covers a single TCR beta chain. The sample originates from a study of blood T cell repertoires in COVID-19. Study details: The study drew acute and convalescent COVID-19 samples from the United States, Italy and Spain. Sources were T cells, B-cell-depleted T cells, or PBMCs; the material itself was cDNA or gDNA.

Under the authors' procedure: Reference gene primer amplification gave estimated nucleated cell counts. TCRdb's copy holds only in-frame clones and misses some; the assay was immunoSEQ multiplex PCR. V and J calls and clone size are as listed in that table; D and trimming were resolved from the DNA. The sample consists of roughly 80,000 clones, almost 85% of them appearing once. CDR1 is SNHLY, CDR2 FYNNEI, per germline. V was trimmed by 6 bases and J by 1 base, leaving 12 bases between them. CDR3 length equals 14 residues. Sequenced sample: peripheral blood. The origin of this receptor is a man older than 75 with acute or convalescent COVID-19. This chain joins TRBV2 and TRBJ1-1, with D unresolved. CDR3 protein: CASSRARGNTEAFF. The CDR3 DNA sequence: TGTGCCAGCAGCCGAGCTCGGGGGAACACTGAAGCTTTCTTT.